This T cell receptor beta chain was profiled in a study of cytomegalovirus exposure and HLA in healthy donors (dated 2017 in TCRdb). In terms of the full investigation: In an earlier analysis of 550 to 750 of the donors, approximately 260 Gb of sequence data and some 120 million unique TCR beta sequences from some 170 million T cells were reported. Of the roughly 400 genotyped donors, roughly 80% fell in the genetic ancestry cluster associated with self-reported Caucasian donors. Typing coverage varied by locus: about 629-630 donors for A, B, C, DRB1 and DQB1; roughly 500 for DQA1; about 590 for DPA1; some 470 for DPB1. In an earlier analysis of a few hundred of the donors, high-throughput TCR beta sequencing was used to judge whether each TCR beta V gene segment behaved as functional or pseudogenic. An early release that covered fewer than 750 HLA-typed donors contained approximately 300 gigabases of sequencing data and approximately 85 million unique TCR sequences. High-throughput TCR immunosequencing, statistical association of individual TCRs with disease status, and machine learning were combined to predict cytomegalovirus infection status. Alongside the repertoire data, information on donor age, sex, ethnicity and CMV serostatus was compiled. To study patterns of TCR occurrence, a later analysis re-analyzed previously published TCR beta repertoires from 500 to 850 donors and added high-resolution HLA genotyping. In the later analysis, no new phenotypic data were used to find candidate immune exposures; instead, reliance was placed on TCR beta sequences and their occurrence across donors. Along with the 666-subject first cohort, a separate validation cohort of more than 90 different subjects was used. The T cell repertoires of under 750 subjects were profiled by immunosequencing and related to cytomegalovirus serostatus. In a later genetic analysis, genome-wide SNP genotypes for about 55% of the 666 donors were used, and that subset was treated as a discovery cohort. The study aimed to test whether cataloging public T cell receptors could reveal signatures of past pathogen exposure. Every repertoire in the discovery cohort had been generated on one and the same sequencing platform. On average, about 240,000 unique TCR beta nucleotide sequences were sequenced per donor among 300 to 500 genotyped donors of the cohort, with roughly 20% of those sequences being non-productive. Class I and class II HLA loci were covered by the typing at four-digit resolution. Roughly five DR-DQ haplotypes were treated as single units for association and clustering because of strong linkage in the cohort. Study-level results and caveats: Some IMGT-functional V segments, including TRBV6-2 and TRBV6-3, could not be distinguished by the 87-base-pair reads and were therefore excluded. A further reported finding was that TCR beta sequences accurately predicted the HLA-A and HLA-B alleles for most subjects in the first cohort. Because HLA typing was missing for some donors at each locus, association tests included only the typed subset. Because counts were too low, roughly 17 rarely observed V segments, including chromosome 9 orphons, were left out of the earlier analysis of about 620 of the donors. Correlated functional status among segregating V segments might reflect linkage disequilibrium, but an unknown experimental factor could not be ruled out. Presence/absence analyses assumed roughly uniform sequencing depth across donors, an assumption that may not hold. In a later analysis, TCR association rates were found to vary across HLA loci, with the most associated TCRs seen for DRB1 alleles and the fewest for HLA-C alleles. According to a later analysis, parvovirus B19, influenza, CMV and Epstein-Barr virus appeared linked to several top co-occurrence clusters. In vitro tests confirmed that a few of the cytomegalovirus-associated TCR beta chains recognize cytomegalovirus antigens. According to a later genetic analysis, donors in an Asian-associated ancestry cluster had fewer N-insertions in productive TCRs than the approximately 630-donor mean. V-gene and J-gene trimming of TCR beta chains was associated with a missense DCLRE1C variant in a later genetic analysis, and the association was replicated in an independent cohort. In an earlier analysis of about 550 of the donors, most TCR beta V segments were observed in productive rearrangements about 87% or about 30% of the time, broadly matching IMGT annotations. According to the authors, the approach could potentially be generalized to other disease states and immunological phenotypes. Compared with equally common non-associated chains, HLA-associated TCR beta chains in a later analysis were more clonally expanded and had lower generation probabilities. Assigning TCR associations to individual alleles was difficult when HLA alleles, especially DR and DQ, strongly co-occurred. According to a later analysis, most CMV-associated TCR beta chains appeared to be HLA-restricted, and the HLA associations seemed to be driven largely by CMV exposure. Specific HLA alleles were associated with 18,000 or so TCR beta sequences at a false discovery rate of 0.05 in a later analysis. Most TCR sequences were observed very rarely across donors, whereas some public TCRs were present in many individuals. A cluster of highly shared sequence variants was judged likely to be a technical artifact of the sequencing pipeline. The only immune exposure information available for the cohort was CMV serostatus. This cohort had only TCR beta chains sequenced, and the lack of alpha or paired-chain data limited which features could be detected. The study gave a list of about 160 TCR beta chains associated with cytomegalovirus. The classifier was reported to diagnose cytomegalovirus status with high specificity and sensitivity in both the original and validation cohorts.

The cohort comprised 710 or so healthy bone marrow donors. At the time of sampling, all cohort members were nominally healthy, though unrecorded immune exposures were likely present. The donor tested CMV seronegative, placing the donor among the approximately 400 seronegative members of the cohort. A peripheral blood sample was provided by each donor, and peripheral blood mononuclear cells were used for TCR beta sequencing. Genomic DNA was extracted from the blood cell samples with the Qiagen DNeasy Blood Extraction Kit. Germline trimming amounts to 4 bases on V and 5 bases on J, with 6 as the count of junction bases outside the gene matches. From its cysteine to its phenylalanine, the CDR3 spans 14 amino acids. The sequence is cut down to CDR3 DNA, 42 bases in frame from base 1. The CDR1 and CDR2 encoded by the germline V gene (reference sequence) are SGHNT and YYREEE. Receptors were amplified or captured by the immunoSEQ multiplex PCR assay. The multiplex PCR relied on a mix of 60 forward primers for TCR Vbeta segments and 13 reverse primers for TCR Jbeta segments. The CDR3 region of rearranged TCR beta genes was amplified from genomic DNA with a multiplex PCR assay. On the Illumina HiSeq System, the amplified TCR beta libraries were sequenced as 87-base-pair reads. In the original analysis: A later analysis counted around 72 million unique TCR beta chains across the approximately 700 repertoires, and around 12 million of these chains were shared by at least two donors. Raw reads were error-corrected and collapsed into unique sequences by a nearest-neighbor algorithm in which closely related sequences were merged to remove PCR and sequencing errors. V, D and J gene segments were assigned by aligning CDR3 sequences to IMGT reference sequences. For a sequence to be retained, at least a six-nucleotide match to both a V gene segment and a J gene segment was required. A rearrangement was called productive if the CDR3 had no stop codons and remained in frame with V and J, and every other rearrangement was called non-productive. CDR3 was defined according to IMGT convention as the region running from the second conserved V-encoded cysteine to the conserved J-encoded phenylalanine. Sequences without an unambiguous match to a single V gene segment were excluded from the earlier analysis of approximately 560 of the donors. In an earlier analysis of 450 to 700 of the donors, V segments were called functional above 56.7% productive rearrangements and were called segregating when the between-donor standard deviation exceeded 5%. A statistical classification framework was developed to diagnose cytomegalovirus status using the catalog of TCR beta chain sequences. In a later analysis, TCR nucleotide sequences were compared against IMGT/GENE-DB human TR gene sequences so that V and J genes could be assigned. In a later analysis, CDR3 sequences and most-parsimonious VDJ recombination scenarios were assigned using the TCRdist pipeline. In a later analysis, every TCR beta chain was defined by the combination of its CDR3 amino acid sequence and its V-gene family, and reads without a unique V-gene family were dropped. To address suspected cross-contamination and a sequencing artifact, a later analysis removed 550 to 750 highly shared, low-generation-probability nucleotide sequences. A later analysis calculated a clonal expansion index for each public chain from normalized within-repertoire ranks of inferred template counts. Generation probabilities in a later analysis came from a VDJ recombination model fitted to out-of-frame rearrangements, and those results were checked against IGoR. A later analysis scored TCR-TCR, TCR-HLA and TCR-CMV co-occurrence with hypergeometric tests, applying a repertoire-size bias correction to TCR pairs. False discovery rates were estimated in a later analysis by permuting HLA or CMV assignments 20 times. In a later analysis, co-occurring TCRs were grouped using DBSCAN, with TCRdist sequence similarity added in when clustering inside HLA-allele-positive subsets. Co-occurrence clustering excluded repertoires with fewer than 30,000 or more than 120,000 public chains, plus five with anomalous nucleotide sharing. TCRdb stores this immuneACCESS table with in-frame sequences only. Part of the clones is absent; in the studies checked, under half of the shortfall reflects unresolved V genes, and no reason is known for the rest. V and J calls and clone size follow that table, whereas D and trimming were derived from the DNA. Counted in this sample were roughly 180,000 clones; approximately 84% of them appeared once. The ten most abundant clones make up about 2.6% of the sample.

In regard to this clone: Its antigen is unknown. The input lacks base qualities; no much larger clone sits a single base away.

The chain joins TRBV5-4 to TRBJ2-3, and 8 junction bases match TRBD2. This receptor was obtained from a female donor in good health and CMV-seronegative. What was sequenced was PBMCs. The CDR3 in this case is CASSRTSHKDTQYF. The DNA sequence is as follows: TGTGCCAGCAGCCGGACTAGCCATAAAGATACGCAGTATTTT.